This TCR beta chain was identified during a study of monozygotic twins with inflammatory bowel disease. No DNA is given; TCRdb re-called the 5' RACE reads and lists each CDR3 protein once. Reported are about 300,000 distinct CDR3 sequences; the ten largest clones contain roughly 5.2%. Broader study findings: Limited power may explain why concordant and discordant twins showed no difference in repertoire similarity. Variability in patient repertoires may have come partly from differing immunosuppressive treatments. Evidence failed to back one strong IBD-linked signal or clonotype.

As for this clonotype: Its antigen is currently unknown.

Germline-derived CDR1 and CDR2 are SGHTA and FQGNSA. This CDR3 is 15 amino acids long. The material sequenced was blood. The sequence derives from a human donor with ulcerative colitis or Crohn's disease, or a healthy co-twin of an affected twin (not recorded which). The chain recombines TRBV7-2 with TRBJ2-2; TCRdb indicates TRBD1, and absent DNA this call remains unverified. CDR3 residues: CASSFGTGNTGELFF. Complete variable domain (other parts from reference TRBV7-2 and TRBJ2-2): GAGVSQSPSNKVTEKGKDVELRCDPISGHTALYWYRQSLGQGLEFLIYFQGNSAPDKSGLPSDRFSAERTGGSVSTLTIQRTQQEDSAVYLCASSFGTGNTGELFFGEGSRLTVL.